This T cell receptor (beta chain) was captured in a study of OX40 agonist ivuxolimab in advanced cancers. Turning to the study itself: Participants, around 80% male, averaged around 60 years of age, ranging from about 23 to 79.

Overall study findings and caveats: It was also the case that some nonresponders had low normalized T-cell clonal expansion.

Notes on this clone: Its specificity is not known.

The CDR3 has 15 amino acids. CDR1 SNHLY and CDR2 FYNNEI come from the germline V gene. V shed 7 bases and J shed 2 bases, with 18 bases lying between them. Measured with immunoSEQ multiplex PCR; TCRdb has only the in-frame clones, and not every one. The sample carries more than 45,000 clones, approximately 86% recorded once. The chain is built from TRBV2 and TRBJ2-7, with D tentatively TRBD2 (6 bases). This receptor was taken from an adult with an advanced solid tumor such as melanoma, head and neck, liver or kidney cancer. Here the sequenced sample was CD4+ or CD8+ T cells sorted from blood, taken in a trial of the OX40 agonist ivuxolimab. In DNA form, the CDR3 reads TGTGCCAGCATGGTGACACAGGCGGGACCCTACGAGCAGTACTTC. Amino acids: CASMVTQAGPYEQYF. The entire variable domain, with the rest obtained from reference TRBV2 and TRBJ2-7, is as follows: EPEVTQTPSHQVTQMGQEVILRCVPISNHLYFYWYRQILGQKVEFLVSFYNNEISEKSEIFDDQFSVERPDGSNFTLKIRSTKLEDSAMYFCASMVTQAGPYEQYFGPGTRLTVT.